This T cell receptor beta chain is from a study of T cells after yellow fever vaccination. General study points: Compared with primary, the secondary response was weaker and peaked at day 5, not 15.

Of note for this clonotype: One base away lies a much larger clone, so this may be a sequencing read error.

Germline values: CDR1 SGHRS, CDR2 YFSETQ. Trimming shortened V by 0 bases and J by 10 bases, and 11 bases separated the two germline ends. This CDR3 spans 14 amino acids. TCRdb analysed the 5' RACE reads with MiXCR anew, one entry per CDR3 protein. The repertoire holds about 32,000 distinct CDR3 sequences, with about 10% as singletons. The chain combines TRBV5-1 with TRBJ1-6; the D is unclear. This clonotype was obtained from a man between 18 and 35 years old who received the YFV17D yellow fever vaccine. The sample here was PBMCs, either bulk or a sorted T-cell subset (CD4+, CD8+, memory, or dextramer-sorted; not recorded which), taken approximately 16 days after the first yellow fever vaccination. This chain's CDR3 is CASSLGTVESPLHF. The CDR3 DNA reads TGCGCCAGCAGCTTGGGAACAGTGGAGTCACCCCTCCACTTT.